The sequence of this TCR beta chain was determined in a study of cytomegalovirus exposure and HLA in healthy donors. Study-level points and caveats: Among immune exposure information, only CMV serostatus was available. Cytomegalovirus-associated TCR beta chains were listed, numbering roughly 150.

Healthy bone marrow donors supplied every sample. Unrecorded immune exposures were likely, despite nominal health at sampling. Regarding this clone: The antigen is undetermined.

Vbeta (60) and Jbeta (13) primers were used in the PCR. The protocol was immunoSEQ multiplex PCR, while the TCRdb copy is restricted to in-frame clones and leaves out a portion. Among approximately 160,000 clones listed, around 72% were seen once. The receptor comes from a man aged 18 to 35 in good health and CMV-seronegative. The sequencing sample was made of PBMCs.

This CDR3 reads CASSFFPSYEQYF. The CDR3 DNA reads TGTGCCAGCAGTTTCTTCCCCTCCTACGAGCAGTACTTC. The chain couples TRBV27 to TRBJ2-7; D gene uncertain. The CDR3 extends over 13 amino acids. V was clipped by 3 bases and J by 0 bases, with 6 bases between them. From germline, CDR1 is MNHEY and CDR2 SMNVEV (reference sequence).